This is a list of T cell receptor beta chains from one sample in a study of T-cell memory formation after mild COVID-19. TCRdb analysed the 5' RACE reads with MiXCR anew, one entry per CDR3 protein. The sample includes under 450,000 distinct CDR3 sequences, around an eighth seen only once; the top ten take 22%. The sequenced sample was PBMCs or a T cell subset sorted from them (not recorded which). The source of these receptors is a man younger than 35 who had mild COVID-19 (a few samples of this study predate the infection). Cell type and time point are not known. Each CDR3 is given with its conserved first and last residue. The D gene is left open where the match is weak. Rows may omit the clone size; those that give it use once, few, many or a size class.

>TRBJ1-1|NA|TRBV28|NA
TGTGCCAGCAGTTTTCTCGCTGAAGCTTTCTTT
CASSFLAEAFF
>TRBJ1-5|few|TRBV7-8|NA
TGTGCCAGCAGCTTAGAAAGGGGACACCTGATAGCCCAGCATTTT
CASSLERGHLIAQHF
>TRBJ1-4|few|TRBV29-1|NA
TGCAGCGTTTTAAGTGAGGAAAAACTGTTTTTT
CSVLSEEKLFF
>TRBJ1-1|NA|TRBV7-2|NA
TGTGCCAGCAGCTTAGGAGCGCGTGGTACTGAAGCTTTCTTT
CASSLGARGTEAFF
>TRBJ1-6|NA|TRBV7-9|NA
TGTGCCAGCAGTTCCACGGGGGATTCACCCCTCCACTTT
CASSSTGDSPLHF
>TRBJ2-2|few|TRBV9|NA
TGTGCCAGCAGCGTAGAAGGGGGCACCGGGGAGCTGTTTTTT
CASSVEGGTGELFF
>TRBJ2-5|few|TRBV7-6|TRBD2
TGTGCCAGCAGCTTATTAAGCGGGGGGGCCCTAGAGACCCAGTACTTC
CASSLLSGGALETQYF
>TRBJ2-1|few|TRBV5-1|NA
TGCGCCAGCAGCTTGGATGGTAGATTTCTTTACAATGAGCAGTTCTTC
CASSLDGRFLYNEQFF
>TRBJ2-3|many|TRBV12-3/TRBV12-4|TRBD2
TGTGCCAGCAGTACTAGCGGGGGAGCAGATACGCAGTATTTT
CASSTSGGADTQYF
>TRBJ2-7|few|TRBV20-1|NA
TGCAGTGCTAGAACAGGGCACGAGCAGTACTTC
CSARTGHEQYF
>TRBJ2-1|few|TRBV4-2|TRBD2
TGTGCCAGCAGCCAAGGGACGGGACTAGGGGGGAATGAGCAGTTCTTC
CASSQGTGLGGNEQFF
>TRBJ1-5|few|TRBV4-1|TRBD1
TGCGCCAGCAGCCATGCGGACAGGTCGAATCAGCCCCAGCATTTT
CASSHADRSNQPQHF
>TRBJ2-2|NA|TRBV6-5|NA
TGTGCCAGCAGTTTAAAATACGACTACAGGCCTCGCACCGGGGAGCTGTTTTTT
CASSLKYDYRPRTGELFF
>TRBJ1-5|many|TRBV6-2/TRBV6-3|TRBD1
TGTGCCAGCAGTTACCACGAACGGACAGGACAGCCCCAGCATTTT
CASSYHERTGQPQHF
>TRBJ1-5|NA|TRBV7-9|NA
TGTGCCAGCAGCTTGGGGGTTGGACAGTACAATCAGCCCCAGCATTTT
CASSLGVGQYNQPQHF
>TRBJ2-5|NA|TRBV5-1|NA
TGCGCCAGCAGCCCCACGAGAGGGGGACACCAAGAGACCCAGTACTTC
CASSPTRGGHQETQYF
>TRBJ2-3|NA|TRBV29-1|TRBD2
TGCAGCGTTGGAGCGGGGGGAGGGGCAGATACGCAGTATTTT
CSVGAGGGADTQYF
>TRBJ1-2|few|TRBV7-9|NA
TGTGCCAGCAGCTTGAGTTGGGAGAGTTTGAACTATGGCTACACCTTC
CASSLSWESLNYGYTF
>TRBJ2-7|NA|TRBV18|NA
TGTGCCAGCTCACCACCTCCGGGGTCGCGGGAGCAGTACTTC
CASSPPPGSREQYF
>TRBJ1-1|NA|TRBV28|NA
TGTGCCAGCAGACCGGACAGCTCGATGAACACTGAAGCTTTCTTT
CASRPDSSMNTEAFF
>TRBJ2-3|few|TRBV7-6|TRBD2
TGTGCCAGCAGCTTAGAGGCTAGCGGGGGCACCACAGATACGCAGTATTTT
CASSLEASGGTTDTQYF
>TRBJ1-2|NA|TRBV7-2|TRBD1
TGTGCCAGCAGCTCCGGGACAGGACCCTTCTATGGCTACACCTTC
CASSSGTGPFYGYTF
>TRBJ2-7|many|TRBV20-1|NA
TGCAGTGCTATTTCGCGGGGTTCCTCTGGCGAGCAGTACTTC
CSAISRGSSGEQYF
>TRBJ2-1|NA|TRBV7-2|NA
TGTGCCAGCAGCTTAGGAGGGGGAGGCTCCTACAATGAGCAGTTCTTC
CASSLGGGGSYNEQFF
>TRBJ2-5|few|TRBV6-1|NA
TGTGCCAGCAGTGACACAGGGAGGGAAGAGACCCAGTACTTC
CASSDTGREETQYF
>TRBJ1-1|few|TRBV11-2|TRBD1
TGTGCCAGCAGCCGCGGGACAGGGGGAACTGAAGCTTTCTTT
CASSRGTGGTEAFF
>TRBJ2-2|NA|TRBV7-3|NA
TGTGCCAGCAGCTCCAGGGGAACGAACACCGGGGAGCTGTTTTTT
CASSSRGTNTGELFF
>TRBJ2-5|many|TRBV11-2|NA
TGTGCCAGCAGCCCCGGGACGCACCAAGAGACCCAGTACTTC
CASSPGTHQETQYF